The next 27 T cell receptor beta chains were all read from a single sample in a study of cytomegalovirus exposure and HLA in healthy donors. In the PCR, 60 Vbeta and 13 Jbeta primers were used. Assay: immunoSEQ multiplex PCR; the TCRdb copy retains only in-frame clones and omits some. In the table there are just under 150,000 clones, roughly 80% of which are singletons. Sequenced: PBMCs. These receptors were taken from a woman aged 25 to 45 in good health and CMV-seronegative.

The chain uses TRBV27 and TRBJ1-3; D is possibly TRBD1 (5 bases). Germline V CDR1 and CDR2: MNHEY, SMNVEV (reference sequence). Trimming stripped 6 bases from V and 0 bases from J, with 9 bases between. The CDR3 runs to 14 residues. CDR3 residues: CASSGHNSGNTIYF. For the CDR3, the DNA is TGTGCCAGCAGCGGACACAACTCTGGAAACACCATATATTTT.

The genes are TRBV9 and TRBJ2-3, with a weak D call TRBD1 (6 bases). The CDR3 spans 16 residues. CDR1 is SGDLS and CDR2 is YYNGEE in the germline V gene. Deletions cut 1 base from V and 2 bases from J, with 14 bases between. For the CDR3, the DNA is TGTGCCAGCAGCGTAATGGCAGGGGCCTTCACAGATACGCAGTATTTT. Amino acid sequence: CASSVMAGAFTDTQYF. Filled out from reference TRBV9 and TRBJ2-3, the complete variable domain reads DSGVTQTPKHLITATGQRVTLRCSPRSGDLSVYWYQQSLDQGLQFLIQYYNGEERAKGNILERFSAQQFPDLHSELNLSSLELGDSALYFCASSVMAGAFTDTQYFGPGTRLTVL.

The gene calls are TRBV19 and TRBJ2-3; TRBD2 matches at 15 bases. The CDR3 extends over 14 amino acids. The V gene's germline CDR1 is LNHDA and CDR2 SQIVND (reference sequence). The junction had 3 bases not matched to a gene; V was cut back by 5 bases and J by 9 bases. CDR3 in DNA: TGTGCCAGTAGTCCAGGGACTAGCGGGAGGACGCAGTATTTT. Residues: CASSPGTSGRTQYF.

V is TRBV27 and J is TRBJ1-2, with 7 bases that match TRBD1. This CDR3 spans 13 amino acids. Germline V lookup: CDR1 MNHEY, CDR2 SMNVEV (reference sequence). With V trimmed by 5 bases and J by 8 bases, 8 bases remained unmatched. The CDR3 DNA sequence: TGTGCCAGCAGTCCATCCACAGGGGACGGCTACACCTTC. This gives the protein CASSPSTGDGYTF.

V gene TRBV7-2 combines with J gene TRBJ1-4, with D hard to call. V lost 4 bases to trimming and J lost 4 bases, with 7 bases between them. Germline values: CDR1 SGHTA, CDR2 FQGNSA. CDR3 size: 13 residues. The CDR3 region has the DNA TGTGCCAGCAGCTGGGGAGATAATGAAAAACTGTTTTTT. Translating it yields CASSWGDNEKLFF.

This chain links TRBV30 with TRBJ2-7, with 8 bases aligning to TRBD1. V gave up 3 bases and J gave up 7 bases; unmatched junction bases: 8. The CDR3 consists of 13 residues. Germline-derived CDR1 and CDR2 are GTSNPN and SVGIG (reference sequence). For the CDR3, the DNA is TGTGCCTGGAGGAAACCAGGGGGCGGAGAGCAGTACTTC. Protein product: CAWRKPGGGEQYF.

This clone was counted only a few times. This chain joins TRBV29-1 and TRBJ1-1; possible D gene TRBD1, 6 bases. The CDR3 contains 13 residues. Germline values: CDR1 SQVTM, CDR2 ANQGSEA. Deletions cut 5 bases from V and 0 bases from J, with 10 bases between. CDR3 amino acids: CSVRTDLNTEAFF. In DNA form, the CDR3 reads TGCAGCGTTCGGACAGACCTGAACACTGAAGCTTTCTTT.

The V and J genes are TRBV30 and TRBJ1-2; no firm D call. Germline loops: CDR1 GTSNPN, CDR2 SVGIG (reference sequence). Trimming took 0 bases from V and 5 from J, leaving 13 bases between them. The CDR3 spans 14 residues. As DNA, the CDR3 is TGTGCCTGGAGTGTACTGGGAGGGTTGTATGGCTACACCTTC. It yields the protein CAWSVLGGLYGYTF.

CDR3 residues: CASSRRWQGYNSPLHF. CDR3 nucleotide sequence: TGTGCCAGCAGCCGCCGTTGGCAGGGTTATAATTCACCCCTCCACTTT. The chain couples TRBV28 to TRBJ1-6; perhaps TRBD1 as D (5 bases). Germline assignment: CDR1 MDHEN and CDR2 SYDVKM. This CDR3 contains 16 residues. Trimming pared 6 bases from V and 4 bases from J, leaving 16 bases between.

J is TRBJ1-1 and V is TRBV6-5; 8 bases map to TRBD1. Germline-derived CDR1 and CDR2 are MNHEY and SVGAGI. Losses at the gene ends were 6 bases for V and 10 bases for J; bases not matched to a gene: 10. The CDR3 extends over 13 amino acids. Here the CDR3 DNA reads TGTGCCAGCAGCCCCGACAGGGGAGGCTTAGCTTTCTTT. Translated, it gives CASSPDRGGLAFF.

In DNA form, the CDR3 reads TGTGCCAGCAGCTTCGCACAGGGCCCGAACTATGGCTACACCTTC. Translated: CASSFAQGPNYGYTF. The chain couples TRBV7-2 to TRBJ1-2; the D gene is possibly TRBD1 (6 bases). The V end lost 3 bases, the J end lost 2 bases, and 13 bases lay between the germline ends. From germline, CDR1 is SGHTA and CDR2 FQGNSA. The CDR3 sequence is 15 residues long.

This chain connects TRBV2 to TRBJ1-2; 8 bases align to TRBD1. CDR3 size: 13 residues. Germline V gives CDR1 SNHLY, CDR2 FYNNEI. V lost 4 bases to trimming and J lost 8 bases; unmatched junction nucleotides: 6. Written as DNA, the CDR3 is TGTGCCAGCAGTGCCCAGGGGGCACGGGGCTACACCTTC. It yields the protein CASSAQGARGYTF.

The J gene is TRBJ2-2, the V gene TRBV19; 9 nucleotides line up with TRBD1. The CDR3 sequence is 14 residues long. CDR1 and CDR2 from the germline V gene are LNHDA and SQIVND (reference sequence). Unmatched junction bases numbered 7, after V lost 7 bases and J lost 7 bases. The chain's CDR3 is CASMDRGVIGELFF. The CDR3 nucleotides are TGTGCCAGTATGGACAGGGGAGTGATCGGGGAGCTGTTTTTT.

V gene TRBV28 combines with J gene TRBJ2-5, with a tentative D call TRBD2 (5 bases). This CDR3 contains 14 residues. Germline CDR1 MDHEN, CDR2 SYDVKM. The V and J ends lost 5 bases and 5 bases respectively, with 15 bases between them. The CDR3 protein is CASSRREGLETQYF. Written as DNA, the CDR3 is TGTGCCAGCAGTCGCCGAGAGGGTTTGGAGACCCAGTACTTC.

The chain combines TRBV6-1 with TRBJ1-5, with D tentatively TRBD1 (5 bases). CDR3 size: 15 residues. Germline CDR1 is MNHNS and CDR2 is SASEGT. V was pared by 5 bases and J by 2 bases, with 13 bases between. The CDR3 DNA sequence: TGTGCCAGCAGTACCAGCCGGGGGGGCAATCAGCCCCAGCATTTT. Its translation is CASSTSRGGNQPQHF.

Concerning this clone: An end of the junction does not agree with germline; a read error may underlie this. This chain links TRBV7-9 with TRBJ2-2; TRBD2 aligns across 8 bases. The germline V gene encodes CDR1 SEHNR and CDR2 FQNEAQ (reference sequence). The CDR3 runs to 14 residues. The CDR3 DNA reads TGTTCCAGCACAGCGGGAGCGTTTACCGGGGAGCTGTTTTTT. Its protein product is CSSTAGAFTGELFF.

This rearrangement joins TRBV6-1 to TRBJ2-7; weak D call: TRBD1 (6 bases). Germline values: CDR1 MNHNS, CDR2 SASEGT. This CDR3 contains 11 residues. With 7 bases removed from V and 2 bases from J, the gap between germline ends came to 6 bases. The CDR3 DNA reads as TGTGCCAGCAACAGGGCCTACGAGCAGTACTTC. This codes for CASNRAYEQYF.

The V and J genes are TRBV30 and TRBJ2-7; D call uncertain. CDR3 length: 14 amino acids. Deletions cut 0 bases from V and 2 bases from J, with 11 bases between. Germline CDR1 is GTSNPN and CDR2 is SVGIG (reference sequence). The CDR3 reads CAWSVRSIPYEQYF. For the CDR3, the DNA is TGTGCCTGGAGTGTACGTTCTATCCCCTACGAGCAGTACTTC. The variable domain in full, completed from reference TRBV30 and TRBJ2-7, reads SQTIHQWPATLVQPVGSPLSLECTVEGTSNPNLYWYRQAAGRGLQLLFYSVGIGQISSEVPQNLSASRPQDRQFILSSKKLLLSDSGFYLCAWSVRSIPYEQYFGPGTRLTVT.

The genes are TRBV7-2 and TRBJ2-4; the match to TRBD1 covers 11 bases. The CDR3 extends over 16 amino acids. The germline V gene encodes CDR1 SGHTA and CDR2 FQGNSA. Germline trimming cut 6 bases from V and 8 bases from J; bases unmatched to any gene: 12. This chain's CDR3 is CASRFGTGGFADIQYF. The CDR3 DNA reads TGTGCCAGCAGATTCGGGACAGGGGGATTCGCGGACATTCAGTACTTC.

The genes are TRBV11-3 and TRBJ2-7, with 9 bases fitting TRBD1. The CDR3 runs to 15 residues. Looked up from germline, CDR1 is SGHNT and CDR2 is YENEEA. V was pared by 2 bases and J by 6 bases, with 8 bases of the junction left unmatched. Written as DNA, the CDR3 is TGTGCCAGCAGCTTAACCGCCGGGACAGGGAGCGAGCAGTACTTC. Translated: CASSLTAGTGSEQYF.

V usage is TRBV5-1 and J usage is TRBJ1-1; D possibly corresponds to TRBD1 (5 bases). The CDR3 loop spans 14 amino acids. CDR1 and CDR2 from the germline V gene are SGHRS and YFSETQ. V was pared by 0 bases and J by 1 base, with 7 bases between. The CDR3 DNA sequence: TGCGCCAGCAGCTTGGGACAGAAGAACACTGAAGCTTTCTTT. This gives the protein CASSLGQKNTEAFF.

This clone has only a few counts. The chain couples TRBV5-4 to TRBJ2-5, with D possibly TRBD1 on 6 matching bases. Germline V CDR1 and CDR2: SGHNT, YYREEE (reference sequence). V was pared by 5 bases and J by 5 bases, with 16 bases between. The CDR3 is 14 amino acids. The CDR3 here is CASSATGFRETQYF. The DNA of the CDR3 is TGTGCCAGCAGTGCCACAGGGTTTCGGGAGACCCAGTACTTC.

The chain carries TRBV5-1 and TRBJ2-5; D gene ambiguous. The CDR3 runs to 14 residues. CDR1 SGHRS and CDR2 YFSETQ come from the germline V gene. V was clipped by 1 base and J by 6 bases, with 13 bases between them. CDR3 region: CASSLRLDRKTQYF. In nucleotides, the CDR3 is TGCGCCAGCAGCTTGCGCCTAGATAGGAAGACCCAGTACTTC.

The rearrangement links TRBV7-8 to TRBJ2-7; D possibly corresponds to TRBD1 (5 bases). Looked up from germline, CDR1 is SGHVS and CDR2 is FQNEAQ. Trimming removed 6 bases at V and 6 bases at J, with 18 bases between. The CDR3 consists of 14 residues. Here the CDR3 reads CASSSRETGSEQYF. The CDR3 DNA sequence: TGTGCCAGCAGTTCCAGGGAAACTGGAAGCGAGCAGTACTTC.

The V gene is TRBV9, the J gene TRBJ2-5, with TRBD2 matching over 13 bases. The CDR3 totals 16 residues. V lost 4 bases to trimming and J lost 4 bases; unmatched junction nucleotides: 7. CDR1 is SGDLS, CDR2 YYNGEE, per germline. The CDR3 DNA sequence: TGTGCCAGCAGCCCCCAGGGACTAGCGGGGAGAGAGACCCAGTACTTC. It encodes CASSPQGLAGRETQYF.

This chain joins TRBV30 and TRBJ2-5, with 7 bases aligning to TRBD1. In germline, CDR1 is GTSNPN, CDR2 SVGIG (reference sequence). The CDR3 totals 12 residues. Unmatched junction bases numbered 5, after V lost 5 bases and J lost 5 bases. In DNA form, the CDR3 reads TGTGCCTGGGGACAGGCCCAGGAGACCCAGTACTTC. This translates into CAWGQAQETQYF.

This clone was counted between two and nine times. This chain uses TRBV5-6 with TRBJ2-1, with D possibly being TRBD2 (5 bases). V was pared by 1 base and J by 9 bases, with 20 bases between. In germline, CDR1 is SGHDT, CDR2 YYEEEE. The CDR3 is made up of 16 amino acids. CDR3 residues: CASSLTSRAVVGEQFF. In nucleotides, the CDR3 is TGTGCCAGCAGCTTGACTAGTCGGGCCGTGGTGGGTGAGCAGTTCTTC.